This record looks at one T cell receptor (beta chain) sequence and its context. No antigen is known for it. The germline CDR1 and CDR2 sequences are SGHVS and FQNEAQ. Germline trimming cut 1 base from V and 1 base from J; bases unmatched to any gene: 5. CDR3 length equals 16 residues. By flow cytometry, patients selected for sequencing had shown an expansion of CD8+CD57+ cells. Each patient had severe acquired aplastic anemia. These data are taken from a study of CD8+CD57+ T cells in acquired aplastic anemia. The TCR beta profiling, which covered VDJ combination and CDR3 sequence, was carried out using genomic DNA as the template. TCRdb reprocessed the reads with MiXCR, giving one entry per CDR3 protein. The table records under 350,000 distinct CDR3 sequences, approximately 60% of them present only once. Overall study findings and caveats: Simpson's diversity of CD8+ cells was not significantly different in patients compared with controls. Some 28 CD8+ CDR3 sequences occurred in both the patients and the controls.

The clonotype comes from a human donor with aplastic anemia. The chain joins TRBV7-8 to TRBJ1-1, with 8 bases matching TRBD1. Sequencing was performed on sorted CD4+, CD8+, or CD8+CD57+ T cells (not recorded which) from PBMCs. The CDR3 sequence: CASSLDSQGANTEAFF. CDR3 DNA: TGTGCCAGCAGCTTAGATTCCCAGGGGGCGAACACTGAAGCTTTCTTT.